These T cell receptor beta chains were read from a single sample in a study of blood T cell repertoires in COVID-19. Measured with immunoSEQ multiplex PCR; TCRdb has only the in-frame clones, and not every one. The sample lists around 200,000 clones; nearly 90% were seen once. Sequencing used peripheral blood. The receptor source for this set is a man aged 50 or older with acute or convalescent COVID-19. CDR3s include the opening cysteine and the closing phenylalanine or tryptophan. D genes are given only for firm matches. Clone size is stated in some rows and not others, as once, few, many or a class when expanded.

J	size	D	V	CDR3	DNA
TRBJ2-1	NA	NA	TRBV6-4	CASSDANSHEQFF	TGTGCCAGCAGTGATGCAAACAGTCATGAGCAGTTCTTC
TRBJ2-7	NA	TRBD2	TRBV28	CASSSPRSGRYPYEQYF	TGTGCCAGCAGTTCCCCCCGTAGCGGGAGGTACCCCTACGAGCAGTACTTC
TRBJ2-3	NA	TRBD2	TRBV18	CASSPLTSGSTDTQYF	TGTGCCAGCTCACCACTAACTAGCGGGAGCACAGATACGCAGTATTTT
TRBJ2-1	NA	TRBD1	TRBV6-5	CASSLGQANEQFF	TGTGCCAGCAGCCTGGGACAGGCCAATGAGCAGTTCTTC
TRBJ2-1	NA	NA	TRBV6-5	CASSYEVNEQFF	TGTGCCAGCAGTTATGAGGTCAATGAGCAGTTCTTC
TRBJ2-2	NA	TRBD2	TRBV20-1	CSASVAGGTGELFF	TGCAGTGCTAGTGTAGCGGGAGGGACCGGGGAGCTGTTTTTT
TRBJ1-1	NA	NA	TRBV18	CASSPQGNTEAFF	TGTGCCAGCTCACCCCAGGGGAACACTGAAGCTTTCTTT
TRBJ1-1	once	NA	TRBV5-6	CASSSPLTRNEAFF	TGTGCCAGCAGCTCACCCCTCACGAGGAATGAAGCTTTCTTT
TRBJ1-1	NA	NA	TRBV29-1	CSVGEGTNTEAFF	TGCAGCGTTGGGGAGGGGACGAACACTGAAGCTTTCTTT
TRBJ2-7	NA	TRBD2	TRBV30	CAWRAQAGGDEQYF	TGTGCCTGGAGAGCCCAAGCGGGGGGAGACGAGCAGTACTTC
TRBJ1-1	NA	NA	TRBV6-5	CASRAGQTQSTEAFF	TGTGCCAGCAGGGCGGGCCAAACTCAGAGCACTGAAGCTTTCTTT
TRBJ2-3	NA	TRBD2	TRBV24-1	CATSGIAGGGTDTQYF	TGTGCCACCAGTGGGATAGCGGGGGGCGGCACAGATACGCAGTATTTT
TRBJ1-2	NA	TRBD1	TRBV6-1	CASSEGTGPRGYTF	TGTGCCAGCAGTGAAGGGACAGGTCCAAGGGGCTACACCTTC
TRBJ2-3	NA	TRBD2	TRBV4-2	CASSHLRETSGSDTQYF	TGTGCCAGCAGCCACCTGCGGGAGACTAGCGGTTCAGATACGCAGTATTTT
TRBJ2-2	NA	TRBD1	TRBV4-1	CASSQDLGRGSNGELFF	TGCGCCAGCAGCCAAGATCTGGGCAGGGGGTCTAACGGGGAGCTGTTTTTT
TRBJ1-5	NA	TRBD1	TRBV3-1/TRBV3-2	CASSQGWGGGTVRLHQPQHF	TGTGCCAGCAGCCAAGGTTGGGGTGGGGGGACAGTACGGCTCCATCAGCCCCAGCATTTT
TRBJ2-3	NA	TRBD2	TRBV16	CASSPSGLAPTQYF	TGTGCCAGCAGCCCCTCAGGACTAGCTCCTACGCAGTATTTT
TRBJ1-6	NA	TRBD1	TRBV30	CAWSIGQVNSPLHF	TGTGCCTGGAGTATTGGACAGGTTAATTCACCCCTCCACTTT
TRBJ1-1	NA	NA	TRBV13	CASSLSGDTEAFF	TGTGCCAGCAGCTTATCCGGGGACACTGAAGCTTTCTTT
TRBJ1-2	few	NA	TRBV7-9	CASSLDATLNYGYTF	TGTGCCAGCAGCCTAGATGCGACATTAAACTATGGCTACACCTTC
TRBJ2-2	once	TRBD2	TRBV7-2	CASRMGGTGELFF	TGTGCCAGCAGGATGGGGGGGACCGGGGAGCTGTTTTTT
TRBJ1-3	NA	TRBD1	TRBV19	CASSQTGARGNTIYF	TGTGCCAGTAGTCAAACAGGGGCAAGGGGAAACACCATATATTTT
TRBJ2-3	NA	TRBD2	TRBV10-2	CASRDRGLAKDTQYF	TGCGCCAGCAGGGACCGTGGACTAGCGAAAGATACGCAGTATTTT
TRBJ1-2	NA	NA	TRBV30	CAWSVSGRYGYTF	TGTGCCTGGAGTGTTTCAGGGCGCTATGGCTACACCTTC
TRBJ2-7	NA	TRBD1	TRBV27	CASSLSPGQGSYEQYF	TGTGCCAGCAGTTTATCTCCGGGACAGGGTTCCTACGAGCAGTACTTC
TRBJ1-4	once	NA	TRBV21-1	CASSKRTDRGRINEKLFF	TGTGCCAGCAGCAAAAGAACAGACAGGGGGCGGATTAACGAAAAACTGTTTTTT
TRBJ2-3	once	TRBD2	TRBV27	CASSFGGRLAGDTQYF	TGTGCCAGCAGTTTCGGGGGGAGGCTAGCGGGAGATACGCAGTATTTT
TRBJ1-2	NA	NA	TRBV24-1	CATSDAGPNGGYTF	TGTGCCACCAGTGACGCGGGACCCAACGGGGGCTACACCTTC
TRBJ1-6	NA	NA	TRBV5-1	CASSSTGWNSPLHF	TGCGCCAGCAGCTCGACAGGATGGAATTCACCCCTCCACTTT
TRBJ2-3	once	NA	TRBV10-2	CASRDPLWNSGPLGDTQYF	TGCGCCAGCAGGGACCCCCTCTGGAATAGCGGACCTTTGGGAGATACGCAGTATTTT
TRBJ2-2	NA	TRBD2	TRBV10-3	CAIRETSEFTGELFF	TGTGCCATCAGGGAGACTAGCGAATTCACCGGGGAGCTGTTTTTT
TRBJ1-5	NA	NA	TRBV19	CASSILAANQPQHF	TGTGCCAGTAGTATTTTGGCGGCGAATCAGCCCCAGCATTTT
TRBJ1-5	NA	NA	TRBV10-3	CAISGNSNQPQHF	TGTGCCATCAGCGGGAATAGCAATCAGCCCCAGCATTTT
TRBJ1-6	NA	NA	TRBV27	CASSLTGGLMDSPLHF	TGTGCCAGCAGTTTAACTGGAGGGCTCATGGATTCACCCCTCCACTTT
TRBJ2-3	NA	NA	TRBV29-1	CSVDGQGTDTQYF	TGCAGCGTTGATGGGCAGGGGACGGATACGCAGTATTTT
TRBJ2-1	NA	TRBD2	TRBV7-8	CASSHDVRLAIYNEQFF	TGTGCCAGCAGCCACGATGTCAGACTAGCGATCTACAATGAGCAGTTCTTC
TRBJ2-1	NA	NA	TRBV21-1	CASSKGYGGTSGRGLWWNEQFF	TGTGCCAGCAGCAAAGGTTACGGCGGGACTAGCGGGAGGGGTCTCTGGTGGAATGAGCAGTTCTTC
TRBJ1-4	NA	NA	TRBV10-3	CAISSSGYNEKLFF	TGTGCCATCAGTTCGTCGGGTTATAATGAAAAACTGTTTTTT
TRBJ1-5	NA	NA	TRBV24-1	CATVRSSPGSNQPQHF	TGTGCCACCGTGAGGAGCAGCCCTGGAAGCAATCAGCCCCAGCATTTT
TRBJ2-5	NA	TRBD2	TRBV4-2	CASSQLAGEETQYF	TGTGCCAGCAGCCAACTAGCGGGGGAAGAGACCCAGTACTTC
TRBJ2-1	NA	TRBD2	TRBV4-2	CASSQGLLAGVGRSEQFF	TGTGCCAGCAGCCAAGGATTACTAGCGGGAGTTGGGCGCAGTGAGCAGTTCTTC
TRBJ1-5	once	NA	TRBV19	CASSIVLRTDSNQPQHF	TGTGCCAGTAGTATAGTCCTTAGGACGGACTCCAATCAGCCCCAGCATTTT
TRBJ1-1	once	NA	TRBV12-3/TRBV12-4	CASSFRGFEAFF	TGTGCCAGCAGTTTTCGGGGGTTTGAAGCTTTCTTT
TRBJ1-2	NA	NA	TRBV4-1	CASSQAQGEYYGYTF	TGCGCCAGCAGCCAAGCACAGGGAGAGTACTATGGCTACACCTTC
TRBJ2-1	NA	NA	TRBV29-1	CSVPGRWLLASRNEQFF	TGCAGCGTTCCGGGACGTTGGCTGCTAGCGAGTCGGAATGAGCAGTTCTTC
TRBJ2-5	NA	TRBD2	TRBV27	CASSRTGTSGREETQYF	TGTGCCAGCAGCCGGACCGGGACTAGCGGGAGGGAAGAGACCCAGTACTTC